These 9 T cell receptor beta chains originate from one sample sequenced in a study of T cells in tuberculosis. The protocol was immunoSEQ multiplex PCR, while the TCRdb copy is restricted to in-frame clones and leaves out a portion. This sample has tens of thousands of clones, with 93% found just once. Sample time point: new active TB diagnosis, blood taken before or within 7 days of starting treatment. The sample here was PBMCs, taken at tuberculosis diagnosis. These receptors were taken from an adult with tuberculosis.

The chain joins TRBV28 to TRBJ1-2; a weak D match, TRBD1 (6 bases). With 6 bases removed from V and 0 bases from J, the gap between germline ends came to 17 bases. Germline CDR1 MDHEN, CDR2 SYDVKM. The CDR3 contains 16 residues. The CDR3 protein is CASSSPVRGTNYGYTF. DNA for the CDR3: TGTGCCAGCAGCAGCCCGGTAAGGGGGACTAACTATGGCTACACCTTC.

The chain uses TRBV18 and TRBJ1-1, with D perhaps TRBD1 (5 bases). This CDR3 is 14 amino acids long. CDR1 is KGHSH and CDR2 is LQKENI in the germline V gene. V lost 1 base to trimming and J lost 1 base, with 7 bases between them. CDR3 in DNA: TGTGCCAGCTCACCACGGGGGGGGAACACTGAAGCTTTCTTT. It encodes CASSPRGGNTEAFF.

The rearrangement joins TRBV29-1 to TRBJ1-2, with D perhaps matching TRBD1 (6 bases). This CDR3 has 11 amino acids. CDR1 is SQVTM and CDR2 is ANQGSEA in the germline V gene. Trimming stripped 7 bases from V and 2 bases from J, with 8 bases between. The CDR3: CSAQGNYGYTF. CDR3 bases: TGCAGCGCACAGGGAAACTATGGCTACACCTTC. Full variable domain (remainder filled in from reference TRBV29-1 and TRBJ1-2): SAVISQKPSRDICQRGTSLTIQCQVDSQVTMMFWYRQQPGQSLTLIATANQGSEATYESGFVIDKFPISRPNLTFSTLTVSNMSPEDSSIYLCSAQGNYGYTFGSGTRLTVV.

The V gene is TRBV2, the J gene TRBJ2-1; 10 positions match TRBD1. Germline assignment: CDR1 SNHLY and CDR2 FYNNEI. This CDR3 contains 15 residues. V lost 6 bases and J lost 4; bases outside the gene matches: 6. Here the CDR3 reads CASRGDRGLYNEQFF. CDR3 coding DNA: TGTGCCAGCAGAGGGGACAGGGGACTTTACAATGAGCAGTTCTTC.

This sequence joins TRBV5-6 and TRBJ1-4; D gene ambiguous. The CDR3 sequence is 13 residues long. V lost 1 base to trimming and J lost 3 bases, with 4 bases between them. Looked up from germline, CDR1 is SGHDT and CDR2 is YYEEEE. The CDR3 region is CASSLLANEKLFF. As DNA, the CDR3 is TGTGCCAGCAGCTTGCTCGCTAATGAAAAACTGTTTTTT.

The rearrangement links TRBV29-1 to TRBJ1-2; a possible D gene is TRBD1 (5 bases). This CDR3 comprises 12 residues. Trimming removed 1 base at V and 4 bases at J, with 7 bases between. Germline-derived CDR1 and CDR2 are SQVTM and ANQGSEA. The CDR3 nucleotides are TGCAGCGTTGAAGCCGGGGGCTATGGCTACACCTTC. Translated, it gives CSVEAGGYGYTF.

V is TRBV10-3 and J is TRBJ1-2; 8 bases are a match to TRBD1. CDR1 and CDR2 from the germline V gene are ENHRY and SYGVKD. V was clipped by 5 bases and J by 5 bases; unmatched bases: 7. The CDR3 is 14 residues long. The CDR3 DNA reads as TGTGCCATCAGTCCCGGACAGGGCGAGTATGGCTACACCTTC. Amino acids: CAISPGQGEYGYTF.

The chain employs TRBV9 and TRBJ2-3, with a possible D match to TRBD2 (6 bases). V was trimmed by 3 bases and J by 4 bases, leaving 12 bases between them. The CDR3 consists of 14 residues. Germline-derived CDR1 and CDR2 are SGDLS and YYNGEE. The CDR3 region is CASSDASGADTQYF. CDR3 DNA sequence: TGTGCCAGCAGCGACGCCTCGGGAGCAGATACGCAGTATTTT.

The genes are TRBV10-2 and TRBJ2-2, with 7 bases aligning to TRBD2. Per the germline V gene, CDR1 is WSHSY and CDR2 is SAAADI. CDR3 size: 16 residues. Unmatched junction bases numbered 4, after V lost 3 bases and J lost 0 bases. The CDR3 DNA reads TGCGCCAGCAGTGAACTAGCGATTGCGAACACCGGGGAGCTGTTTTTT. As protein: CASSELAIANTGELFF.